This T cell receptor (beta chain) was obtained from a study of T cell repertoires in cytomegalovirus infection. About the research overall: Signatures in public TCR beta sequences pointed to both CMV infection and matching HLA type. Whole-study findings and limits: In two of eight donors, the top clonotype was HLA-C-restricted CMV-specific. Cumulative frequency of public TCR beta families picked out carriers of CMV plus the relevant HLA.

Concerning this clonotype itself: Its specificity is not known.

V was shortened by 6 bases and J by 4 bases, with 9 bases between the two germline ends. CDR1 and CDR2 (germline): SEHNR, FQNEAQ (reference sequence). This CDR3 comprises 12 residues. TCRdb passed the reads through MiXCR, listing each CDR3 protein once. The sample consists of under 200,000 distinct CDR3 sequences, under 30% of them appearing once. This sequence joins TRBV7-9 and TRBJ2-5; D call uncertain. The receptor was isolated from a human donor in good health (CMV status not recorded). Some clones in this sample may be carry-over from other donors' samples. Sample: PBMCs. The CDR3 DNA is TGTGCCAGCAGTTCCCAATCAGAGACCCAGTACTTC. Translating gives CASSSQSETQYF.